The present T cell receptor beta chain was sequenced within a study of read filtering for tumor transcriptome and immune sequencing. Whole-study context: Patients were 16 to 20 male and around 15 female, mean age around 67 years, range roughly 47 to 85. Study conclusions and caveats: Correlation between methods rose after single-read clonotypes were removed.

From approximately 430 ng of RNA, a library with molecular barcoded alpha/delta and beta/gamma adaptors was made. TCRdb independently ran MiXCR on the reads; one entry per CDR3 protein. The sample has 60,000 to 80,000 distinct CDR3 sequences; about 15% are singletons. As for this clonotype: Its specificity is not known.

Every patient had bone marrow sampled while the disease was active. This CDR3 contains 14 residues. The J segment lost 5 bases and the V segment lost 5 bases, leaving 6 bases of the junction unmatched. This TCR was sampled from a donor at least 40 years old with multiple myeloma. The source material was a population of CD138-negative cells sorted from bone marrow. This chain connects TRBV12-3 or TRBV12-4 to TRBJ2-7, with 10 bases aligning to TRBD2. The CDR3 nucleotides read TGTGCCAGCAGTATGAGCGGGAGGGCCAACGAGCAGTACTTC. Residues: CASSMSGRANEQYF.